These 25 T cell receptor beta chains came from one sample sequenced in a study of T cells in Graves' hyperthyroidism and ophthalmopathy. Template material for amplifying TCR beta CDR3 regions consisted of RNA transcripts. Using the HTBI primer set, a first-round RT-PCR was run on the TCR CDR3. TCRdb analysed the multiplex PCR reads with MiXCR anew, one entry per CDR3 protein. The sample has about 590,000 distinct CDR3 sequences, approximately 15% seen once. Sequencing was carried out using blood. Every receptor here comes from a woman aged 18 to 35 with Graves' ophthalmopathy.

The J gene is TRBJ2-1, the V gene TRBV5-4; TRBD2 agrees at 7 bases. J gave up 6 bases and V 4 bases, and 13 bases lay outside the gene matches. This CDR3 has 16 residues. Germline V gene sequence: CDR1 SGHNT, CDR2 YYREEE (reference sequence). The CDR3 is CASSPSRTRGGNEQFF. As DNA, the CDR3 is TGTGCCAGCAGCCCTAGCCGGACTAGAGGCGGCAATGAGCAGTTCTTC.

At least ten counts were recorded for this clonotype. The rearrangement uses TRBV27 and TRBJ2-7, with TRBD2 matching over 16 bases. The germline gives CDR1 MNHEY, CDR2 SMNVEV (reference sequence). There are 14 residues in the CDR3. Trimming took 9 bases from V and 7 from J; bases not matched to a gene: 6. CDR3 bases: TGTGCCAGTGAGCCGGGACTAGCGGGAGGGGAGCAGTACTTC. It translates to CASEPGLAGGEQYF.

This clonotype was recorded a few times. This rearrangement joins TRBV6-5 to TRBJ1-1, with a possible D match to TRBD1 (5 bases). From germline, CDR1 is MNHEY and CDR2 SVGAGI. The CDR3 has 14 amino acids. Between the trimmed V and J ends, which lost 4 bases and 2 bases, there was a span of 11 bases. The CDR3 DNA sequence: TGTGCCAGCAGTTCAACAGGATACAACACTGAAGCTTTCTTT. This encodes CASSSTGYNTEAFF.

The rearrangement links TRBV3-1 to TRBJ2-3; perhaps TRBD2 as D (6 bases). Germline V gives CDR1 LGHDT, CDR2 YNNKEL (reference sequence). V was pared by 5 bases and J by 0 bases, with 9 bases between. The CDR3 consists of 14 residues. The CDR3 loop reads CASSNAGSTDTQYF. CDR3 nucleotides: TGTGCCAGCAGCAATGCGGGGAGCACAGATACGCAGTATTTT.

The CDR3 region is CASSYGKGLSYNEQFF. CDR3 DNA: TGTGCCAGCAGTTACGGGAAGGGGCTTTCGTACAATGAGCAGTTCTTC. The chain combines TRBV27 with TRBJ2-1; D is tentatively TRBD1 or TRBD2 (5 bases each). The CDR3 runs 16 residues. The germline gives CDR1 MNHEY, CDR2 SMNVEV (reference sequence). The V end was cut by 4 bases, the J end by 4 bases, with 17 bases between.

The chain carries TRBV9 and TRBJ2-7; 10 bases map to TRBD2. Germline assignment: CDR1 SGDLS and CDR2 YYNGEE. The CDR3 spans 16 residues. The ends lost 3 bases at V and 7 bases at J; junction bases unmatched: 13. The CDR3 DNA follows: TGTGCCAGCAGCGAGGGTCCGAGCGGGAGGGCCGGGGAGCAGTACTTC. Translating gives CASSEGPSGRAGEQYF.

This sequence joins TRBV19 and TRBJ1-2; 7 bases match TRBD1. With V trimmed by 9 bases and J by 2 bases, 3 bases remained unmatched. The CDR3 spans 12 residues. Per the germline V gene, CDR1 is LNHDA and CDR2 is SQIVND (reference sequence). This chain's CDR3 is CASLDRNYGYTF. CDR3 nucleotides: TGTGCCAGCTTGGACAGGAACTATGGCTACACCTTC.

This clonotype was recorded many times. The V call is TRBV2, the J call TRBJ2-7; no reliable D call. The length of the CDR3 is 12 residues. The ends were cut back, 8 bases at V and 1 base at J, with 9 bases in the middle. CDR1 and CDR2 from the germline V gene are SNHLY and FYNNEI. CDR3 residues: CASLEYSYEQYF. For the CDR3, the DNA is TGTGCCAGCCTTGAATATTCCTACGAGCAGTACTTC.

This clonotype came up many times. V and J are TRBV2 and TRBJ2-6; weak D call: TRBD1 (5 bases). Per germline, CDR1 SNHLY and CDR2 FYNNEI. V lost 2 bases and J 4 bases, leaving 9 bases between the germline ends. The CDR3 has 15 amino acids. CDR3 DNA: TGTGCCAGCAGTGAAATAGGGGTCGGGGCCAACGTCCTGACTTTC. It codes for CASSEIGVGANVLTF.

This clonotype was seen at least ten times. The chain recombines TRBV28 with TRBJ1-1; no firm D call. V was trimmed by 8 bases and J by 4 bases, leaving 11 bases between them. Germline V gene data show CDR1 as MDHEN and CDR2 as SYDVKM. CDR3 size: 12 residues. The CDR3 sequence: CASRYGSTEAFF. Here the CDR3 DNA reads TGTGCCAGCCGCTATGGGAGCACTGAAGCTTTCTTT.

This clonotype was found many times. This chain joins TRBV2 and TRBJ2-2; 10 positions agree with TRBD2. V trimming: 7 bases; J trimming: 6 bases; junction bases outside the gene matches: 8. From germline, CDR1 is SNHLY and CDR2 FYNNEI. This CDR3 comprises 15 residues. The CDR3 spells CASKEAAGGPGELFF. In nucleotides, the CDR3 is TGTGCCAGCAAGGAAGCAGCGGGAGGGCCCGGGGAGCTGTTTTTT.

This clonotype turned up a few times. The chain carries TRBV4-2 and TRBJ1-3; possible D gene TRBD1, 5 bases. This CDR3 has 15 residues. The V gene's germline CDR1 is LGHNA and CDR2 YNFKEQ. V gave up 1 base and J gave up 0 bases, with 7 bases separating them. This CDR3 is CASSQGQISGNTIYF. CDR3 nucleotide sequence: TGTGCCAGCAGCCAAGGACAGATCTCTGGAAACACCATATATTTT.

This clonotype has just a few counts. V usage is TRBV4-2 and J usage is TRBJ2-1; 9 bases are a match to TRBD2. The CDR3 runs to 16 residues. The J segment lost 0 bases and the V segment lost 6 bases, leaving 6 bases of the junction unmatched. Germline assignment: CDR1 LGHNA and CDR2 YNFKEQ. CDR3 amino acids: CASRDRAGGSYNEQFF. DNA for the CDR3: TGTGCCAGCAGGGACAGAGCGGGAGGCTCCTACAATGAGCAGTTCTTC.

The rearrangement joins TRBV5-1 to TRBJ1-4, with D maybe TRBD1 (5 bases). CDR3 length equals 16 residues. V was clipped by 4 bases and J by 6 bases, with 19 bases between them. Germline CDR1 reads SGHRS; CDR2 reads YFSETQ. CDR3 sequence: CASSLGLGTRDEKLFF. The CDR3 region has the DNA TGCGCCAGCAGCCTGGGTTTGGGGACTAGGGATGAAAAACTGTTTTTT.

Ten or more counts support this clonotype. The chain recombines TRBV3-1 with TRBJ2-7; the D is unclear. V lost 1 base to trimming and J lost 0 bases, with 10 bases between them. This CDR3 is built from 15 residues. The germline V gene encodes CDR1 LGHDT and CDR2 YNNKEL (reference sequence). In DNA, the CDR3 is TGTGCCAGCAGCCAAGGTTCACCTTCCTCCTACGAGCAGTACTTC. The encoded protein is CASSQGSPSSYEQYF.

This chain joins TRBV7-6 and TRBJ2-3; 13 positions match TRBD2. J gave up 4 bases and V 1 base, and 17 bases lay outside the gene matches. Germline CDR1 is SGHVS and CDR2 is FNYEAQ. There are 21 residues in the CDR3. CDR3 DNA sequence: TGTGCCAGCAGCTTAGGGCATCCGGTGGAACTAGCGGGAGGGCCGCCAGATACGCAGTATTTT. Translated: CASSLGHPVELAGGPPDTQYF.

This clonotype was detected only a few times. The J gene is TRBJ1-2, the V gene TRBV20-1; D ambiguous. The CDR3 extends over 16 amino acids. Deletions cut 0 bases from V and 4 bases from J, with 18 bases between. In germline, CDR1 is DFQATT, CDR2 SNEGSKA (reference sequence). This chain's CDR3 is CSARDLRPLIVYGYTF. The CDR3 bases are TGCAGTGCTAGAGATTTGCGGCCACTCATCGTCTATGGCTACACCTTC.

This clonotype was counted many times. CDR3 coding DNA: TGTGCCATCAGTGAGGGAACTAGCGGGAACACCGGGGAGCTGTTTTTT. It specifies CAISEGTSGNTGELFF. V and J are TRBV10-3 and TRBJ2-2; TRBD2 matches 8 bases. Germline V CDR1 and CDR2: ENHRY, SYGVKD. This CDR3 spans 16 amino acids. Losses at the gene ends were 2 bases for V and 1 base for J; bases not matched to a gene: 3.

The chain uses TRBV2 and TRBJ1-4; 8 bases fit TRBD1. The CDR3 length is 13 residues. Trimming took 8 bases from V and 3 from J; bases not matched to a gene: 2. Germline CDR1 is SNHLY and CDR2 is FYNNEI. The CDR3 region is CASADRANEKLFF. The CDR3 nucleotides are TGTGCCAGCGCGGACAGGGCTAATGAAAAACTGTTTTTT. Supplemented by reference TRBV2 and TRBJ1-4, the full variable domain reads EPEVTQTPSHQVTQMGQEVILRCVPISNHLYFYWYRQILGQKVEFLVSFYNNEISEKSEIFDDQFSVERPDGSNFTLKIRSTKLEDSAMYFCASADRANEKLFFGSGTQLSVL.

This clonotype was seen a few times. The V and J genes are TRBV15 and TRBJ1-6; D gene uncertain. The CDR3 consists of 15 residues. Germline CDR1 is LNHNV and CDR2 is YYDKDF (reference sequence). V lost 5 bases and J lost 8, with 16 bases in between. The CDR3 DNA follows: TGTGCCACCAGCCTAGGCGACGGAAGGGATTCACCCCTCCACTTT. This encodes CATSLGDGRDSPLHF.

The sample holds a few counts of this clonotype. The chain combines TRBV25-1 with TRBJ2-1; D remains ambiguous. The CDR3 extends over 14 amino acids. From germline, CDR1 is MGHDK and CDR2 SYGVNS. Trimming took off 1 base at V and 5 bases at J, with 9 bases between the two ends. The CDR3 spells CASSESRLDNEQFF. The CDR3 bases are TGTGCCAGCAGTGAATCTCGATTAGACAATGAGCAGTTCTTC.

This clonotype was observed at least ten times. The rearrangement joins TRBV6-6 to TRBJ2-7, with 7 bases that match TRBD2. V shed 2 bases and J 5 bases; nucleotides not matched to a gene: 9. This CDR3 spans 15 amino acids. CDR1 and CDR2 (germline): MNHNY, SVGAGI (reference sequence). The CDR3: CASSYENSGRDEQYF. DNA of the CDR3: TGTGCCAGCAGTTACGAGAATAGCGGGCGGGACGAGCAGTACTTC.

The rearrangement links TRBV7-9 to TRBJ1-3, with D hard to call. Trimming cost V 1 base and J 0 bases, with 10 bases left between them. Germline V gene sequence: CDR1 SEHNR, CDR2 FQNEAQ (reference sequence). The CDR3 extends over 16 amino acids. CDR3 in DNA: TGTGCCAGCAGCTTAGGGCACCCATCCTCTGGAAACACCATATATTTT. Encoded protein: CASSLGHPSSGNTIYF.

This clonotype came up many times. CDR3 residues: CASSSGPGGGYTF. The DNA for the CDR3 is TGTGCCAGCAGTTCGGGACCGGGAGGGGGCTACACCTTC. The chain combines TRBV28 with TRBJ1-2, with D possibly matching TRBD1 (5 bases). Trimming pared 4 bases from V and 8 bases from J, leaving 14 bases between. Germline V gene lookup returns CDR1 MDHEN and CDR2 SYDVKM. This CDR3 is built from 13 residues.

The chain is built from TRBV12-5 and TRBJ2-5; D perhaps matches TRBD2 (5 bases). V lost 3 bases and J 0 bases, leaving 14 bases between the germline ends. Germline CDR1 reads LGHNT; CDR2 reads FRNRAP. This CDR3 has 16 amino acids. CDR3 protein: CASGFGTSRDQETQYF. In DNA, the CDR3 is TGTGCTAGTGGTTTTGGTACTAGTAGAGACCAAGAGACCCAGTACTTC.